The rows below give T cell receptor beta chains drawn from one sample of a study of blood T cell repertoires in COVID-19. The protocol was immunoSEQ multiplex PCR, while the TCRdb copy is restricted to in-frame clones and leaves out a portion. This sample carries 150,000 to 200,000 clones, about nine tenths of them seen once, and the ten largest clones take about 3.5%. The sample was peripheral blood. The receptor set was obtained from a man between 65 and 80 years old with acute or convalescent COVID-19. Each CDR3 is given without its conserved first and last residue.

CDR3 length: 12
V gene: TRBV7-9
CDR3 protein: ASSPPGNTDTQY

CDR3 length: 12
V gene: TRBV27
CDR3 protein: ASREMDRGNEQY

CDR3 length: 11
V gene: TRBV29-1
CDR3 protein: SFRPSVISEQF

CDR3 length: 12
V gene: TRBV5-1
CDR3 protein: ASSWGGPTGELF

CDR3 length: 14
V gene: TRBV9
CDR3 protein: ASSPRGTGLNTEAF

CDR3 length: 10
V gene: TRBV5-1
CDR3 protein: ASSLTIEKLF

CDR3 length: 12
V gene: TRBV11-3
CDR3 protein: ASCCPGQRVEQY

CDR3 length: 13
V gene: TRBV11-2
CDR3 protein: ASSPGTGVSYEQY

CDR3 length: 11
V gene: TRBV7-9
CDR3 protein: ASSSTGADTQY

CDR3 length: 12
V gene: TRBV7-2
CDR3 protein: ASSLSWAGETQY

CDR3 length: 11
V gene: TRBV4-2
CDR3 protein: ASSQDITGELF